This T cell receptor beta chain is from a study of technical replicates of blood from a few donors. Profiling relied on immunoSEQ multiplex PCR, and the TCRdb table lists in-frame clones only, not all of them. Of 75,000 to 95,000 clones in the sample, roughly 94% were seen once. This CDR3 comprises 17 residues. V was pared by 5 bases and J by 5 bases, with 21 bases between. Germline CDR1 is SEHNR and CDR2 is FQNEAQ (reference sequence). Sequenced: T cells isolated from PBMCs. This TCR was recovered from a human donor in good health. The V gene is TRBV7-9, the J gene TRBJ2-2; the D gene is possibly TRBD1 (6 bases). The CDR3 DNA sequence: TGTGCCAGCAGCATCCTAGGGGGTAGAGTCGAGACCGGGGAGCTGTTTTTT. Translation gives CASSILGGRVETGELFF. Using reference TRBV7-9 and TRBJ2-2 for the parts outside the CDR3, the full variable domain is DTGVSQNPRHKITKRGQNVTFRCDPISEHNRLYWYRQTLGQGPEFLTYFQNEAQLEKSRLLSDRFSAERPKGSFSTLEIQRTEQGDSAMYLCASSILGGRVETGELFFGEGSRLTVL.